The rows below give T cell receptor beta chains drawn from one sample of a study of response to subunit inactivated influenza vaccine. TCRdb processed the RT-PCR reads anew with MiXCR; each CDR3 protein has one entry. The sample has about 780,000 distinct CDR3 sequences, less than 20% seen once. The sample was PBMCs from blood, taken approximately 5 days after vaccination. These receptors originate from a man in his fifties or sixties who received an inactivated influenza vaccine. The conserved cysteine and the conserved F or W are not part of the CDR3 here. The D gene is left open where the match is weak. Size values are once, few and many counts, or a class for expanded clones, and some rows have none.

abundance: few; v_gene: TRBV29-1; d_gene: .; CDR3aa: SVDRRAGGETQY
abundance: once; v_gene: TRBV11-2; d_gene: .; CDR3aa: ASSEAVVYEQY
abundance: many; v_gene: TRBV12-3/TRBV12-4; d_gene: .; CDR3aa: ASTSRISSYEQY
abundance: few; v_gene: TRBV3-1; d_gene: TRBD1; CDR3aa: ASSQLRTGGSEQY
abundance: few; v_gene: TRBV15; d_gene: TRBD2; CDR3aa: ATRTSGATYNEQF
abundance: .; v_gene: TRBV4-3; d_gene: .; CDR3aa: ASSQDFRETQY
abundance: few; v_gene: TRBV7-8; d_gene: .; CDR3aa: ASSLAGGYSNQPQH
abundance: .; v_gene: TRBV28; d_gene: .; CDR3aa: ASGKPGATEAF
abundance: few; v_gene: TRBV20-1; d_gene: .; CDR3aa: SAKGQLDQPQH
abundance: .; v_gene: TRBV3-1; d_gene: .; CDR3aa: ASSRAGDFNEQF
abundance: few; v_gene: TRBV9; d_gene: .; CDR3aa: ASSVGLQVGETQY
abundance: few; v_gene: TRBV29-1; d_gene: .; CDR3aa: SVGVTTNTEAF
abundance: .; v_gene: TRBV20-1; d_gene: TRBD2; CDR3aa: SAPGLAGGSGELF
abundance: few; v_gene: TRBV7-9; d_gene: .; CDR3aa: ASSLIREQY
abundance: few; v_gene: TRBV4-3; d_gene: .; CDR3aa: ASSQESVDIQY
abundance: few; v_gene: TRBV29-1; d_gene: TRBD1; CDR3aa: SVRDRAPNTEAF
abundance: .; v_gene: TRBV20-1; d_gene: .; CDR3aa: SAEGGLIYEQY
abundance: .; v_gene: TRBV4-3; d_gene: TRBD2; CDR3aa: ASSQDRGGPAAQY